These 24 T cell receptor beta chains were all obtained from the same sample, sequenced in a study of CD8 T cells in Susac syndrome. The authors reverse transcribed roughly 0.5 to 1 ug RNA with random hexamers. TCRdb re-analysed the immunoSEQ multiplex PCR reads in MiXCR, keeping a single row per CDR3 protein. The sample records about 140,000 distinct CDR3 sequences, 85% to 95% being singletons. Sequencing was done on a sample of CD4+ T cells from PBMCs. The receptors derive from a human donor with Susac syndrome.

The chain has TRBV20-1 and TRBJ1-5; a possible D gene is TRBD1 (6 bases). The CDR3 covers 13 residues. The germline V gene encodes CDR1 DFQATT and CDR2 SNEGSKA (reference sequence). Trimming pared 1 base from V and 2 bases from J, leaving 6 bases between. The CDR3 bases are TGCAGTGCTAGAGCAGGGGGCAATCAGCCCCAGCATTTT. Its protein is CSARAGGNQPQHF.

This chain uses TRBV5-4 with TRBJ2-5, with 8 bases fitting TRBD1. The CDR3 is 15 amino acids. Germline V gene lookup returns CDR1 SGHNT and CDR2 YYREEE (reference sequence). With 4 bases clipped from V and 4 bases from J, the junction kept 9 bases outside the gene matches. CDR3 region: CASSQDRVLGETQYF. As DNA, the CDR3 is TGTGCCAGCAGCCAGGACAGGGTTCTAGGAGAGACCCAGTACTTC.

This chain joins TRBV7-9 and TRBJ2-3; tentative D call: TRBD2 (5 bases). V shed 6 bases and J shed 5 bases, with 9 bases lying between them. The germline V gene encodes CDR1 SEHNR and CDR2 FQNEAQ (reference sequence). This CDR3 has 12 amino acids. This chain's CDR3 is CASSFAGDTQYF. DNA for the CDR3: TGTGCCAGCAGTTTTGCGGGAGATACGCAGTATTTT.

CDR3 bases: TGTGCCAGCAGTTTAGATGGGAGCCCGAGCACTGAAGCTTTCTTT. Protein product: CASSLDGSPSTEAFF. The V and J genes are TRBV12-3 or TRBV12-4 and TRBJ1-1; D uncertain. The germline V and J ends were trimmed by 1 base and 4 bases, with 13 bases remaining between them. The CDR3 spans 15 residues.

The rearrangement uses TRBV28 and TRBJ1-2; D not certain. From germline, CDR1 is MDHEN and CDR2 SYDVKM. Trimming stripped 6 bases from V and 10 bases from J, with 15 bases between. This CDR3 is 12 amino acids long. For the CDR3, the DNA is TGTGCCAGCAGCCTACTGTCAGCCGCCTACACCTTC. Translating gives CASSLLSAAYTF.

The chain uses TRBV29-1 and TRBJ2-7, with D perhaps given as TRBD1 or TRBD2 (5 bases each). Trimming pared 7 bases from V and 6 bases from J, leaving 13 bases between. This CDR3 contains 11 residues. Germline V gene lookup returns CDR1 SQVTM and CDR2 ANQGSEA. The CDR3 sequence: CSGEEGSEQYF. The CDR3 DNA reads TGCAGCGGCGAAGAGGGGAGCGAGCAGTACTTC.

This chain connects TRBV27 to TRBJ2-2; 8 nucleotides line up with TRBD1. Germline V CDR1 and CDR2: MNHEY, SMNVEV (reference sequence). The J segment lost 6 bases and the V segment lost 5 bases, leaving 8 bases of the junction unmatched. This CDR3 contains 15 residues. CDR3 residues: CASSLGTGPSGELFF. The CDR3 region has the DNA TGTGCCAGCAGTCTAGGGACAGGTCCATCCGGGGAGCTGTTTTTT.

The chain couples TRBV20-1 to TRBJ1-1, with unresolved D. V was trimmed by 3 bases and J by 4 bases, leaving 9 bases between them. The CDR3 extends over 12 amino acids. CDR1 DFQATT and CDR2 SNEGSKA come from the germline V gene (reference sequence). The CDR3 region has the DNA TGCAGTGCTAGTCATGGCGGCACTGAAGCTTTCTTT. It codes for CSASHGGTEAFF.

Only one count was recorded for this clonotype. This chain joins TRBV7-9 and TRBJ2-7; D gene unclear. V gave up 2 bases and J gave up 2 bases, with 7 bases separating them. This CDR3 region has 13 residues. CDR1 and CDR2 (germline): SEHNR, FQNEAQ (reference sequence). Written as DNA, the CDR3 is TGTGCCAGCAGCTTAACGGACCCCTACGAGCAGTACTTC. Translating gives CASSLTDPYEQYF.

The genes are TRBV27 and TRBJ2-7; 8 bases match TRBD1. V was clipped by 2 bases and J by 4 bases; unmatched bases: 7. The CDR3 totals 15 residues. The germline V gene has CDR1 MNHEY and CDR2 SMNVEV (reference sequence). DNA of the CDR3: TGTGCCAGCAGTTTAAAAGGACAGGGTTTTTACGAGCAGTACTTC. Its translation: CASSLKGQGFYEQYF.

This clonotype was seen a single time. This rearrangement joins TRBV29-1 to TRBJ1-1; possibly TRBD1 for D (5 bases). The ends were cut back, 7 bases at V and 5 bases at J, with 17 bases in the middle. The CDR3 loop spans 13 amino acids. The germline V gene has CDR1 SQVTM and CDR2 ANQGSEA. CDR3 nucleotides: TGCAGCGCCATGAAGGGGCAGGGTACTGAAGCTTTCTTT. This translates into CSAMKGQGTEAFF.

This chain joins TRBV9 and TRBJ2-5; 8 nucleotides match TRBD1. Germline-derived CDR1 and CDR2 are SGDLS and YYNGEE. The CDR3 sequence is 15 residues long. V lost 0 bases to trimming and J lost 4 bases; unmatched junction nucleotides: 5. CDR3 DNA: TGTGCCAGCAGCGTAGGACAGGGGAAGGGAGAGACCCAGTACTTC. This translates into CASSVGQGKGETQYF.

The CDR3 coding sequence is TGCAGTGCTAGACAGGTGGGGGACATTCAGTACTTC. Translation gives CSARQVGDIQYF. The chain combines TRBV20-1 with TRBJ2-4; either TRBD1 or TRBD2 may fit D (5 bases each). Germline CDR1 DFQATT, CDR2 SNEGSKA (reference sequence). Deletions cut 2 bases from V and 8 bases from J, with 10 bases between. The CDR3 has 12 residues.

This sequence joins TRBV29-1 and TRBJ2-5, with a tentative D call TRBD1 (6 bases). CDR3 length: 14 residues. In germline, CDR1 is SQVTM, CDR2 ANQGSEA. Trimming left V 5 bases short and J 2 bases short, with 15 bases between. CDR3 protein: CSVQTGTKQETQYF. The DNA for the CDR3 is TGCAGCGTTCAAACAGGGACAAAACAAGAGACCCAGTACTTC.

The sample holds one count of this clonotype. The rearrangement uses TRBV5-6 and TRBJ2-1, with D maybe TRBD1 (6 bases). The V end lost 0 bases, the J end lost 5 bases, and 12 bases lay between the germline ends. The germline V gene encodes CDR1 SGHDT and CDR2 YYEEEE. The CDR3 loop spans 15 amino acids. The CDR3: CASSLAGTSNNEQFF. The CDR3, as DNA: TGTGCCAGCAGCTTGGCAGGGACATCGAACAATGAGCAGTTCTTC.

The CDR3 DNA sequence: TGTGCCAGCAGCCCTCTGGGAGGTTCCTACAATGAGCAGTTCTTC. It translates to CASSPLGGSYNEQFF. J is TRBJ2-1 and V is TRBV12-3 or TRBV12-4; D is perhaps TRBD2 (6 bases). The CDR3 is made up of 15 amino acids. V was clipped by 6 bases and J by 1 base, with 13 bases between them.

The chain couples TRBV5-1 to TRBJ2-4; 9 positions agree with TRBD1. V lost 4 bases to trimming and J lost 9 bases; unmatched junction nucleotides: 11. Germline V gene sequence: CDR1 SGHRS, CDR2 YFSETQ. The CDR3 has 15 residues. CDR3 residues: CASSPRLQGAGIQYF. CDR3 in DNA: TGCGCCAGCAGCCCACGATTACAGGGGGCTGGCATTCAGTACTTC. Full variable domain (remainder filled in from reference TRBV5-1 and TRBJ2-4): KAGVTQTPRYLIKTRGQQVTLSCSPISGHRSVSWYQQTPGQGLQFLFEYFSETQRNKGNFPGRFSGRQFSNSRSEMNVSTLELGDSALYLCASSPRLQGAGIQYFGAGTRLSVL.

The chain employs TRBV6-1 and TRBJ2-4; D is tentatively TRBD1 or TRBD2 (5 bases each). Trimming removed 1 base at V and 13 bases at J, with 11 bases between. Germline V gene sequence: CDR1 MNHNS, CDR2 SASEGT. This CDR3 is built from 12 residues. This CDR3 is CASSEGGGLQYF. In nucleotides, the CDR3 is TGTGCCAGCAGTGAAGGGGGCGGGCTCCAGTACTTC.

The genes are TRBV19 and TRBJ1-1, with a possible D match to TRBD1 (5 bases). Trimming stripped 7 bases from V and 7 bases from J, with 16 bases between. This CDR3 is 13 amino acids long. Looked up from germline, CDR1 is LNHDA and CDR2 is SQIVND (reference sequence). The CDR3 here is CASNILGGGEAFF. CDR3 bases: TGTGCCAGTAACATCCTCGGGGGTGGTGAAGCTTTCTTT.

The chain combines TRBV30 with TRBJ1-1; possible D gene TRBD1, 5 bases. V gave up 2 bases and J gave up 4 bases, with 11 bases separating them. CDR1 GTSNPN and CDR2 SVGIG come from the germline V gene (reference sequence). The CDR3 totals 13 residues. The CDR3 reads CAWSMQGGTEAFF. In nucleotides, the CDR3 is TGTGCCTGGAGTATGCAGGGAGGCACTGAAGCTTTCTTT. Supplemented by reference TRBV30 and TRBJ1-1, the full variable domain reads SQTIHQWPATLVQPVGSPLSLECTVEGTSNPNLYWYRQAAGRGLQLLFYSVGIGQISSEVPQNLSASRPQDRQFILSSKKLLLSDSGFYLCAWSMQGGTEAFFGQGTRLTVV.

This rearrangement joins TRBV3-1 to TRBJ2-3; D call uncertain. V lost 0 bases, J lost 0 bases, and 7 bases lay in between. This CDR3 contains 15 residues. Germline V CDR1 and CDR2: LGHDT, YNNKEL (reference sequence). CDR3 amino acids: CASSQEQRSTDTQYF. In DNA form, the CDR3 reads TGTGCCAGCAGCCAAGAGCAGCGTAGCACAGATACGCAGTATTTT.

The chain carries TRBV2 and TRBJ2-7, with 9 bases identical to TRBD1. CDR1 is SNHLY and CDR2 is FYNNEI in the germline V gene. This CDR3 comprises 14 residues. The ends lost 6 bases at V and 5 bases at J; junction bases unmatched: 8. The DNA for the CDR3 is TGTGCCAGCAGCCAATTCGACAGGGGGGACGAGCAGTACTTC. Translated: CASSQFDRGDEQYF. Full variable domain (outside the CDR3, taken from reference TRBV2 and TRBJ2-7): EPEVTQTPSHQVTQMGQEVILRCVPISNHLYFYWYRQILGQKVEFLVSFYNNEISEKSEIFDDQFSVERPDGSNFTLKIRSTKLEDSAMYFCASSQFDRGDEQYFGPGTRLTVT.

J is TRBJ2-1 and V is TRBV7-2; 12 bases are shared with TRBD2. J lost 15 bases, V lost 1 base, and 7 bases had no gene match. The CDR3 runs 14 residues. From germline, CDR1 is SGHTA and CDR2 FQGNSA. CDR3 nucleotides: TGTGCCAGCAGCTTAGGACTAGCGGGAGATTTTACGTTCTTC. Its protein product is CASSLGLAGDFTFF.

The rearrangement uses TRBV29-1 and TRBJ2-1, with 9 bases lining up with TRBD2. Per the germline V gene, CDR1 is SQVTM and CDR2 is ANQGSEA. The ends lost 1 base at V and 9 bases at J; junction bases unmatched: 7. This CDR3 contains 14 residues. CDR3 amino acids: CSVEASGKSSEQFF. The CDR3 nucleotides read TGCAGCGTTGAAGCTAGCGGGAAAAGTAGTGAGCAGTTCTTC.